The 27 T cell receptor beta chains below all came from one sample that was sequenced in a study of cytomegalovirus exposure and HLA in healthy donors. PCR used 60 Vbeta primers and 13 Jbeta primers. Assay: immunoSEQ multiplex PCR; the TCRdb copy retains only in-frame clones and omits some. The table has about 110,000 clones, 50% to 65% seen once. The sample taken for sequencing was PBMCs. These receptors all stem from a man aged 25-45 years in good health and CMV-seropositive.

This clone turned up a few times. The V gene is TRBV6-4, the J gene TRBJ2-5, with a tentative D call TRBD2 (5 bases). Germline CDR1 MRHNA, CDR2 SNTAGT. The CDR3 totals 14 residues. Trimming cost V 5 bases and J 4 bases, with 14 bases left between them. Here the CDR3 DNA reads TGTGCCAGCAGTCCAAACTTTGAGGGAGAGACCCAGTACTTC. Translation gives CASSPNFEGETQYF.

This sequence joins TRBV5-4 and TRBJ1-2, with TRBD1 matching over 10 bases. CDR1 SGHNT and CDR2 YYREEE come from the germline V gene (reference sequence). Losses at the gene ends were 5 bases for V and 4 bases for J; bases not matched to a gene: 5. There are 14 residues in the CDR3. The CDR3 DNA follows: TGTGCCAGCAGACGGACAGGGGGAATCTATGGCTACACCTTC. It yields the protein CASRRTGGIYGYTF.

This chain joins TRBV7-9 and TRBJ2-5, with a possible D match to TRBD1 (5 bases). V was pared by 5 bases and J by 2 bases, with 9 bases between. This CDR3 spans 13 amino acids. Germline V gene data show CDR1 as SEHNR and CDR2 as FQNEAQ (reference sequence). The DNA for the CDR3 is TGTGCCAGCAGCGACAGACGTCAAGAGACCCAGTACTTC. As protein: CASSDRRQETQYF.

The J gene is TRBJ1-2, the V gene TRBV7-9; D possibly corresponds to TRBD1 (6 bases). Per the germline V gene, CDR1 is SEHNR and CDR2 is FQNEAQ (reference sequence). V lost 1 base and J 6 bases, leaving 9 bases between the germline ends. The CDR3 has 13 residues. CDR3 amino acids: CASSLGAGDGYTF. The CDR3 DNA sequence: TGTGCCAGCAGCTTAGGGGCAGGGGATGGCTACACCTTC. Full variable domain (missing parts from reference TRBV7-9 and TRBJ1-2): DTGVSQNPRHKITKRGQNVTFRCDPISEHNRLYWYRQTLGQGPEFLTYFQNEAQLEKSRLLSDRFSAERPKGSFSTLEIQRTEQGDSAMYLCASSLGAGDGYTFGSGTRLTVV.

CDR3 region: CASSPEGTGPYEQYF. DNA of the CDR3: TGTGCCAGCAGCCCCGAAGGGACAGGGCCCTACGAGCAGTACTTC. This rearrangement joins TRBV4-2 to TRBJ2-7; 9 bases map to TRBD1. V shed 4 bases and J 2 bases; nucleotides not matched to a gene: 6. CDR1 and CDR2 from the germline V gene are LGHNA and YNFKEQ. The CDR3 loop spans 15 amino acids.

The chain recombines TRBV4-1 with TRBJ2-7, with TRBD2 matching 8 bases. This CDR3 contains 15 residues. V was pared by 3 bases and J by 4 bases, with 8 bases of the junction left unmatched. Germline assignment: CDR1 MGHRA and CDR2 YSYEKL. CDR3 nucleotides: TGCGCCAGCAGCCAGGCGGGAGGTGGGCCGTACGAGCAGTACTTC. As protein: CASSQAGGGPYEQYF.

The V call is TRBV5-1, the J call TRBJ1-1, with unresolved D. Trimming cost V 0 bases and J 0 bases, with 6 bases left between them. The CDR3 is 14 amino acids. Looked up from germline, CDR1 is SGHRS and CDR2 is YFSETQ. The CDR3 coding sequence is TGCGCCAGCAGCTTGGTTCCTGTGAACACTGAAGCTTTCTTT. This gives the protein CASSLVPVNTEAFF.

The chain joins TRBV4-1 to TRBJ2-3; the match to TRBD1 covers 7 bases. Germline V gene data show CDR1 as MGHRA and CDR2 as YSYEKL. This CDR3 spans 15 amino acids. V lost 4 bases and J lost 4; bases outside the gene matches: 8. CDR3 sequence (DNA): TGCGCCAGCAGCCCGACAGGGACCGTCCCAGATACGCAGTATTTT. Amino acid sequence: CASSPTGTVPDTQYF.

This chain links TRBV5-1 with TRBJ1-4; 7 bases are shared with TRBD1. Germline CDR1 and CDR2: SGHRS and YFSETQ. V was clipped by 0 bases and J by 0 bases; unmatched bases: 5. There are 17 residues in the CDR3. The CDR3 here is CASSLGKGAATNEKLFF. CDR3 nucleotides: TGCGCCAGCAGCTTGGGAAAGGGGGCCGCAACTAATGAAAAACTGTTTTTT.

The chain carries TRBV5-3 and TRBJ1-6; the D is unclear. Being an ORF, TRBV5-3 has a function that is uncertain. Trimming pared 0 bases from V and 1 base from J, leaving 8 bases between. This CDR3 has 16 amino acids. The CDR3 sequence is CARSLGPGSYNSPLHF. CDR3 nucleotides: TGTGCCAGAAGCTTGGGTCCGGGATCCTATAATTCACCCCTCCACTTT.

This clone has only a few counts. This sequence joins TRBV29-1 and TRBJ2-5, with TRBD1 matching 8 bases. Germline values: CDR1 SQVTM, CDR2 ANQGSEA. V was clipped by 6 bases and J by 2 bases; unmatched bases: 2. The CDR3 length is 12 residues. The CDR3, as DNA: TGCAGCGTAGACAGGGGTCAAGAGACCCAGTACTTC. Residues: CSVDRGQETQYF.

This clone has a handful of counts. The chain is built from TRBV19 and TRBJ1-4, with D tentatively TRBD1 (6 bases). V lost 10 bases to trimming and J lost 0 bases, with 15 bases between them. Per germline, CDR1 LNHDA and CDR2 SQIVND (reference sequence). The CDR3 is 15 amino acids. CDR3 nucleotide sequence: TGTGCCACCAAGGGGGAACTGGCAACTAATGAAAAACTGTTTTTT. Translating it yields CATKGELATNEKLFF.

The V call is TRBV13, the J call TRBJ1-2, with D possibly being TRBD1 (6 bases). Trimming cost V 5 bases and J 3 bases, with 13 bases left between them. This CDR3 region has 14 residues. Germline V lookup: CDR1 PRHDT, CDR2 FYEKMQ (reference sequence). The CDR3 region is CASSPNTGYYGYTF. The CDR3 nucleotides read TGTGCCAGCAGCCCAAATACAGGGTACTATGGCTACACCTTC.

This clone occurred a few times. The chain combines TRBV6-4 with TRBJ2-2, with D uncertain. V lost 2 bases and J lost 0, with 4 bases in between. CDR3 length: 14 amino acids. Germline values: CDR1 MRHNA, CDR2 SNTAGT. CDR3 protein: CASSDDTNTGELFF. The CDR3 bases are TGTGCCAGCAGTGACGACACGAACACCGGGGAGCTGTTTTTT.

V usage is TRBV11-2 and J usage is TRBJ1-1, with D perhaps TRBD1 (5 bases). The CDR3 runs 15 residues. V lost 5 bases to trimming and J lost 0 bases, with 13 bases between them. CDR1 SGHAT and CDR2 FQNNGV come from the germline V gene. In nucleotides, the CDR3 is TGTGCCAGCAGCGCCGCCCAGGGTATGAACACTGAAGCTTTCTTT. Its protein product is CASSAAQGMNTEAFF.

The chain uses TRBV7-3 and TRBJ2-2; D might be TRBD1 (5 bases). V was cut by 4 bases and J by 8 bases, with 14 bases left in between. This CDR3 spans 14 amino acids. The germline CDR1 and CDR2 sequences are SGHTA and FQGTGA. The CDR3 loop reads CASSSLNQGGELFF. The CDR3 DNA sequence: TGTGCCAGCAGCTCACTGAATCAGGGTGGGGAGCTGTTTTTT.

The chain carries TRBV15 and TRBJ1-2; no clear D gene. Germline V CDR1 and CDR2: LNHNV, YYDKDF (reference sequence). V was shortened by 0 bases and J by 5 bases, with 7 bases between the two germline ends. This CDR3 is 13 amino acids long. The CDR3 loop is CATSRDVEYGYTF. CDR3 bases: TGTGCCACCAGCAGAGATGTAGAATATGGCTACACCTTC.

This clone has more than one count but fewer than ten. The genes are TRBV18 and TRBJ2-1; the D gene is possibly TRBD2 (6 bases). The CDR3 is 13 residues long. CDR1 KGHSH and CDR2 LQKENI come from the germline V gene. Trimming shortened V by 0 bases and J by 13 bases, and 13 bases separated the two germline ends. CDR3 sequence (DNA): TGTGCCAGCTCACCACCCGGTAGCGGTCTCCAGTTCTTC. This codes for CASSPPGSGLQFF.

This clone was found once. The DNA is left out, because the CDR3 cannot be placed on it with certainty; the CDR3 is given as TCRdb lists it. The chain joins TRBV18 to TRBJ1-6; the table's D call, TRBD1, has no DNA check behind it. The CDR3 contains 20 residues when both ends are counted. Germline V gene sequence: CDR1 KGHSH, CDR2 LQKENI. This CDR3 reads CASSPLGAQNSPLHFGNGHF.

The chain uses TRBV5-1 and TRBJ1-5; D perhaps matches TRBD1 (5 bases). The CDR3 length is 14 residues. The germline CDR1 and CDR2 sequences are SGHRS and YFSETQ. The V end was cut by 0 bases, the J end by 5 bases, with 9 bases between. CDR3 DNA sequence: TGCGCCAGCAGCTTGGAAGGGGTGGATCAGCCCCAGCATTTT. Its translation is CASSLEGVDQPQHF.

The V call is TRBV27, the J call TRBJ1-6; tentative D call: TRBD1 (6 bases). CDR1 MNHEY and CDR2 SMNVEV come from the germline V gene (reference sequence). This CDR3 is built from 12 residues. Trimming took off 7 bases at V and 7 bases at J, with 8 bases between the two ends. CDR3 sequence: CASTQGNSPLHF. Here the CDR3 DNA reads TGTGCCAGCACACAGGGAAATTCACCCCTCCACTTT.

DNA for the CDR3: TGTGCCAGCAGCTTGGGACAGGGAGATTCAGATACGCAGTATTTT. Amino acids: CASSLGQGDSDTQYF. This chain connects TRBV11-3 to TRBJ2-3, with 9 bases that match TRBD1. The CDR3 is 15 amino acids. Germline V gives CDR1 SGHNT, CDR2 YENEEA. The V segment lost 3 bases and the J segment 4 bases; nucleotides outside the gene matches: 5. Looking up the rest from reference TRBV11-3 and TRBJ2-3 gives the full variable domain: EAGVVQSPRYKIIEKKQPVAFWCNPISGHNTLYWYLQNLGQGPELLIRYENEEAVDDSQLPKDRFSAERLKGVDSTLKIQPAELGDSAVYLCASSLGQGDSDTQYFGPGTRLTVL.

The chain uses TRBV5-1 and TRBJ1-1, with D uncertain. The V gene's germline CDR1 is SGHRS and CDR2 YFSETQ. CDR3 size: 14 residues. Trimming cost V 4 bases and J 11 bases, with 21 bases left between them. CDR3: CASSERPQGGEAFF. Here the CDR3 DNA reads TGCGCCAGCAGCGAGAGACCCCAAGGCGGGGAGGCTTTCTTT.

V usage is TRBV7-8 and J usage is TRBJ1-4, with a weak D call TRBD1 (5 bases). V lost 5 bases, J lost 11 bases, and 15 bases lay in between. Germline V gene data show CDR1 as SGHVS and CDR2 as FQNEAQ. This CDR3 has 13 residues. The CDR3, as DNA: TGTGCCAGCAGCCCCATGCGGGGGGAGAAACTGTTTTTT. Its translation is CASSPMRGEKLFF.

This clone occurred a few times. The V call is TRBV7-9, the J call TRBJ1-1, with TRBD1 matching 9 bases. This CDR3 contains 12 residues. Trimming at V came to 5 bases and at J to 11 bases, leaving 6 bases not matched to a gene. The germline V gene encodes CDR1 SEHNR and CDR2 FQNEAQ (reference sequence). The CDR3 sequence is CASSRGQGNAFF. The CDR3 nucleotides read TGTGCCAGCAGCCGGGGACAGGGCAATGCTTTCTTT.

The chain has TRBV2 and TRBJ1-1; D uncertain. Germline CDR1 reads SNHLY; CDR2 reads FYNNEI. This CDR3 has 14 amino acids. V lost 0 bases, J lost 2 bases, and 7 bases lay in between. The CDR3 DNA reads TGTGCCAGCAGTGAAGCGACGACAAACACTGAAGCTTTCTTT. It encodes CASSEATTNTEAFF. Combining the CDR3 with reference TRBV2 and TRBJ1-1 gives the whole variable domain EPEVTQTPSHQVTQMGQEVILRCVPISNHLYFYWYRQILGQKVEFLVSFYNNEISEKSEIFDDQFSVERPDGSNFTLKIRSTKLEDSAMYFCASSEATTNTEAFFGQGTRLTVV.

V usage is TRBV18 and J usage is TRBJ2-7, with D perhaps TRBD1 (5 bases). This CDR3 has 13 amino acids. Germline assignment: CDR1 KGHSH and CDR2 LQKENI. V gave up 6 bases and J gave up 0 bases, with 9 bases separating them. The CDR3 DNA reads TGTGCCAGCTCTCCCAGGGACTCCTACGAGCAGTACTTC. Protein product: CASSPRDSYEQYF.